Included here is one T cell receptor (beta chain) sequence, with context. Many counts were recorded for this clonotype. What antigen it recognizes has not been identified. Within one base of it there is no much larger clone, and no base qualities were kept. The entry originates in a study of neurological immune-mediated disorders (dated by TCRdb to the late 2010s). Background for the entire study: Of the approximately 34 multiple sclerosis patients, some 30 had relapsing-remitting MS and 3 had secondary progressive MS. Longitudinal samples, technical triplicates and paired sorted CD4+ and CD8+ T-cell subsets, alongside PBMC samples, were included among the approximately 100 TCR-beta libraries. The study compared peripheral blood TCR-beta repertoires of HTLV-I-associated myelopathy (HAM/TSP) patients, multiple sclerosis patients and healthy controls using UMI-based sequencing. Of the roughly 68 subjects in the cohort, approximately 15 were HAM/TSP patients, approximately 35 were multiple sclerosis patients, and 20 were healthy controls.

V ends up 3 bases short and J 2 bases short, with an unmatched junction base count of 5. From a lookup of the germline V gene, CDR1 and CDR2 are SGDLS and YYNGEE. The CDR3 runs 15 amino acids, cysteine and phenylalanine included. Of the read, only the CDR3 DNA is kept; its 45 bases are in frame from base 1. cDNA synthesis used template-switch 5'RACE with a primer carrying a 10-nucleotide random unique molecular identifier tagging each TCR transcript. Over 160 million TCR-beta sequences, covering 15-18 subjects, were produced in each sequencing run. Total RNA was extracted with the RNeasy kit. Using the KAPA Real-time Library Amplification kit, TCR-beta VDJ regions were amplified with primers for the TCR constant region and the 5'RACE anchor. Sample indexes and Illumina adaptors were added in a first PCR, after which library yield was increased in a second PCR. After Ampure bead purification, the TCR product of roughly 650 bp was size-selected on a 2% E-gel SizeSelection system. Before pooling, library quality was checked on a Bioanalyzer, concentration was measured with Qubit, and libraries were quantified with the Kapa Library Quantification kit. Paired-end 2 x 150 bp sequencing of the libraries was performed on an Illumina HiSeq 2500. To increase sequence diversity, about 25-31% phiX was spiked into each library pool. The study's processing was this. Quality-filtered reads were processed with the UMI-based MiGEC pipeline, and over 90% of raw TCR sequences were removed by the MiGEC pipeline during error correction. VDJ genes were aligned to IMGT germline references, and each clonotype was defined by a unique CDR3 amino acid sequence together with V-J genes. Clonal expansion, Shannon diversity and CDR3 relatedness were evaluated with VDJtools (CalcPairwiseDistances, ClusterSamples), while phylogenetic trees were built in CLCbio workbench. Using coefficient-of-variation modelling across technical triplicates, the study counted a clone as expanded if it had at least 8 unique UMIs. TCRdb applied fastp at Q25 and MiXCR to the public reads, then kept only in-frame beta chains. CDR3 protein duplicates are merged, each entry listing the most common genes and DNA. The V and J calls were determined by TCRdb, not by the authors. Recorded for this sample are roughly 70,000 distinct CDR3 sequences; roughly 3.9% of them occurred a single time. The ten most abundant clones make up under 1.5% of the sample.

What the work shows at the level of the full study, not this receptor alone: In a phylogenetic analysis, the repertoires of 18 out of 34 MS patients fell into a single cluster of related CDR3 sequences, pointing to a possible signature at the repertoire level. The highest TCR clonal expansion was observed in HAM/TSP patients, whereas the lowest was observed in MS patients, even when compared with healthy controls. Across subjects, expanded clones never shared an identical CDR3 amino acid sequence, which suggests that the TCR-beta repertoires in every group were private. No clinical or MRI features were associated with the MS cluster, and the authors said that larger cohorts are needed.

Unsorted PBMC libraries were generated from 2 million PBMCs stored in RNAlater at -80 °C until RNA extraction. The multiple sclerosis patients were enrolled in a US clinical protocol that used magnetic resonance imaging to evaluate disease progression. Peripheral blood underwent Ficoll-Hypaque density gradient centrifugation to isolate PBMCs, which were then cryopreserved in liquid nitrogen. The sequencing input was PBMCs. The rearranged chain carries TRBV9 and TRBJ2-7; 10 middle bases align to TRBD2. The TCR originated in a man aged 30-40 years with multiple sclerosis. In nucleotides, the sequence is TGTGCCAGCAGCGCTATAGCGGGGGGCCCCTACGAGCAGTACTTC. This sequence encodes CASSAIAGGPYEQYF.